One sample yielded the 22 T cell receptor beta chains listed below, sequenced in a study of vaccination effects on CD4 cells after COVID-19. Peptide-pool stimulation followed by sequencing identified expanded antigen-specific CD4+ clonotypes in the ViraFEST assay. Following a roughly eleven-day culture, CD4+ T cells were purified. As their vaccination, participants received two doses of either BNT162b2 or mRNA-1273. TCRdb's copy holds only in-frame clones and misses some; the assay was immunoSEQ multiplex PCR. This table has 55,000 to 70,000 clones, about 80% appearing once. Which antigens these TCRs recognize remains unknown. The sequenced sample was CD4+ T cells from PBMCs cultured with HCoV-OC43 spike peptides, obtained after COVID-19 vaccination. The subset: HCoV-OC43 spike overlapping peptide pool stimulation. All receptors derive from a human donor who received a COVID-19 vaccine.

The chain is built from TRBV28 and TRBJ2-3, with 10 bases identical to TRBD2. CDR1 is MDHEN, CDR2 SYDVKM, per germline. V was pared by 11 bases and J by 3 bases, with 17 bases of the junction left unmatched. The CDR3 length is 17 residues. This chain's CDR3 is CAAVHGSGGATTDTQYF. The CDR3 nucleotides read TGTGCCGCAGTTCATGGGAGCGGGGGGGCTACGACAGATACGCAGTATTTT.

This chain links TRBV19 with TRBJ1-1; possible D gene TRBD1, 5 bases. V was shortened by 6 bases and J by 4 bases, with 15 bases between the two germline ends. The CDR3 has 14 amino acids. Germline V CDR1 and CDR2: LNHDA, SQIVND (reference sequence). CDR3 sequence reads: CASRMGRGSTEAFF. The DNA for the CDR3 is TGTGCCAGTAGGATGGGACGGGGGAGCACTGAAGCTTTCTTT.

In DNA, the CDR3 is TGTGCCAGCAGCTTAGAGAGGAATCAGCCCCAGCATTTT. Translating gives CASSLERNQPQHF. The rearrangement links TRBV7-3 to TRBJ1-5; D gene uncertain. The CDR3 has 13 amino acids. V shed 2 bases and J shed 4 bases, with 6 bases lying between them. CDR1 SGHTA and CDR2 FQGTGA come from the germline V gene. Together with reference TRBV7-3 and TRBJ1-5, the CDR3 gives the full variable domain: GAGVSQTPSNKVTEKGKYVELRCDPISGHTALYWYRQSLGQGPEFLIYFQGTGAADDSGLPNDRFFAVRPEGSVSTLKIQRTERGDSAVYLCASSLERNQPQHFGDGTRLSIL.

This clone was seen a single time. The CDR3 nucleotides are TGTGCCACGTCTCGACAGCACAACACTGAAGCTTTCTTT. This gives the protein CATSRQHNTEAFF. The chain carries TRBV27 and TRBJ1-1; D may be TRBD1 (5 bases). Germline V CDR1 and CDR2: MNHEY, SMNVEV (reference sequence). Between the trimmed V and J ends, which lost 10 bases and 2 bases, there was a span of 14 bases. The CDR3 covers 13 residues.

This chain joins TRBV19 and TRBJ1-6; maybe TRBD1 (6 bases). The length of the CDR3 is 16 residues. Deletions cut 7 bases from V and 5 bases from J, with 18 bases between. Germline V CDR1 and CDR2: LNHDA, SQIVND (reference sequence). In DNA, the CDR3 is TGTGCCAGTAAAGGCAGAACGGGACAACATAATTCACCCCTCCACTTT. This translates into CASKGRTGQHNSPLHF. The variable domain in full, completed from reference TRBV19 and TRBJ1-6, reads DGGITQSPKYLFRKEGQNVTLSCEQNLNHDAMYWYRQDPGQGLRLIYYSQIVNDFQKGDIAEGYSVSREKKESFPLTVTSAQKNPTAFYLCASKGRTGQHNSPLHFGNGTRLTVT.

V gene TRBV6-1 combines with J gene TRBJ1-6; no clear D gene. The CDR3 sequence is 15 residues long. Germline V gene lookup returns CDR1 MNHNS and CDR2 SASEGT. Trimming took off 1 base at V and 9 bases at J, with 13 bases between the two ends. DNA for the CDR3: TGTGCCAGCAGTGAAGATCAAGCCTGGGGTTCACCCCTCCACTTT. Translation gives CASSEDQAWGSPLHF.

J is TRBJ2-7 and V is TRBV29-1; D may correspond to TRBD1 or TRBD2 (5 bases each). Trimming shortened V by 6 bases and J by 3 bases, and 9 bases separated the two germline ends. The germline gives CDR1 SQVTM, CDR2 ANQGSEA. The CDR3 consists of 11 residues. CDR3: CSVGDGYEQYV. In DNA, the CDR3 is TGCAGCGTAGGGGACGGCTACGAGCAGTACGTC.

V and J are TRBV19 and TRBJ2-2, with 8 bases that match TRBD1. This CDR3 contains 15 residues. Germline V gene sequence: CDR1 LNHDA, CDR2 SQIVND (reference sequence). V dropped 6 bases and J dropped 5; count of bases not matched to a gene: 8. The CDR3 coding sequence is TGTGCCAGTAGCCCTCAGGGGGCCGGTACCGGGGAGCTGTTTTTT. Its translation is CASSPQGAGTGELFF. The entire variable domain, with the rest obtained from reference TRBV19 and TRBJ2-2, is as follows: DGGITQSPKYLFRKEGQNVTLSCEQNLNHDAMYWYRQDPGQGLRLIYYSQIVNDFQKGDIAEGYSVSREKKESFPLTVTSAQKNPTAFYLCASSPQGAGTGELFFGEGSRLTVL.

V is TRBV3-1 (or the pseudogene TRBV3-2) and J is TRBJ2-5; the D gene is possibly TRBD2 (6 bases). This CDR3 spans 14 amino acids. V lost 3 bases and J 4 bases, leaving 12 bases between the germline ends. Germline V gene sequence: CDR1 LGHDT, CDR2 YNNKEL (reference sequence). CDR3 sequence: CASSQPGVSETQYF. The DNA for the CDR3 is TGTGCCAGCAGCCAGCCGGGGGTCTCAGAGACCCAGTACTTC.

This chain uses TRBV6-5 with TRBJ2-3; TRBD1 aligns across 7 bases. This CDR3 has 14 amino acids. Per the germline V gene, CDR1 is MNHEY and CDR2 is SVGAGI. J gave up 2 bases and V 7 bases, and 6 bases lay outside the gene matches. The CDR3 sequence is CASTSGTATDTQYF. The DNA of the CDR3 is TGTGCCAGCACATCCGGGACAGCCACAGATACGCAGTATTTT.

The V and J genes are TRBV28 and TRBJ2-7; 8 bases fit TRBD1. CDR1 MDHEN and CDR2 SYDVKM come from the germline V gene. The junction had 15 bases not matched to a gene; V was cut back by 4 bases and J by 7 bases. The CDR3 is 16 residues long. CDR3: CASSSQGTGHDREQYV. DNA of the CDR3: TGTGCCAGCAGTTCCCAAGGGACAGGCCACGATAGGGAGCAGTACGTC.

V is TRBV5-1 and J is TRBJ1-4, with TRBD1 matching 7 bases. CDR1 is SGHRS and CDR2 is YFSETQ in the germline V gene. The trim removed 3 bases at V and 2 bases at J, leaving 13 bases unmatched. This CDR3 region has 18 residues. The CDR3 protein is CASSSSPGTGATNEKLFF. The DNA of the CDR3 is TGCGCCAGCAGCTCCAGCCCCGGTACAGGGGCGACTAATGAAAAACTGTTTTTT.

This clone was detected once. The chain links TRBV5-1 to TRBJ1-2; 11 bases align to TRBD1. Looked up from germline, CDR1 is SGHRS and CDR2 is YFSETQ. This CDR3 contains 18 residues. With V trimmed by 0 bases and J by 4 bases, 11 bases remained unmatched. The chain's CDR3 is CASSLGFAGQGVGYGYTF. CDR3 sequence (DNA): TGCGCCAGCAGCTTGGGATTTGCGGGACAGGGGGTAGGCTATGGCTACACCTTC.

The chain combines TRBV19 with TRBJ2-1; TRBD1 matches at 7 bases. There are 15 residues in the CDR3. Germline V gene data show CDR1 as LNHDA and CDR2 as SQIVND (reference sequence). The J segment lost 2 bases and the V segment lost 4 bases, leaving 5 bases of the junction unmatched. CDR3 nucleotides: TGTGCCAGTAGTAAGGGGGCAGGGGCCTACAATGAGCAGTTCTTC. It yields the protein CASSKGAGAYNEQFF.

This sequence joins TRBV5-1 and TRBJ2-6; D is uncertain. V dropped 4 bases and J dropped 1 base, with 6 bases sitting between them. There are 14 residues in the CDR3. Germline loops: CDR1 SGHRS, CDR2 YFSETQ. The DNA of the CDR3 is TGCGCCAGCAGCCCCATATCTGGGGCCAACGTCCTGACTTTC. This codes for CASSPISGANVLTF. The whole variable domain, filled in from reference TRBV5-1 and TRBJ2-6, reads KAGVTQTPRYLIKTRGQQVTLSCSPISGHRSVSWYQQTPGQGLQFLFEYFSETQRNKGNFPGRFSGRQFSNSRSEMNVSTLELGDSALYLCASSPISGANVLTFGAGSRLTVL.

A few counts support this clone. The chain carries TRBV2 and TRBJ1-4; 9 nucleotides line up with TRBD1. CDR3 length equals 15 residues. The germline V gene has CDR1 SNHLY and CDR2 FYNNEI. The V and J ends lost 6 bases and 4 bases, in that order; junction bases with no gene match: 6. The CDR3 here is CASSATGGSNEKLFF. The CDR3 nucleotides are TGTGCCAGCAGCGCTACAGGGGGCAGTAATGAAAAACTGTTTTTT.

This chain links TRBV15 with TRBJ1-4; a weak D match, TRBD1 (5 bases). The germline gives CDR1 LNHNV, CDR2 YYDKDF (reference sequence). Trimming took 0 bases from V and 7 from J, leaving 12 bases between them. CDR3 length equals 15 residues. The CDR3, as DNA: TGTGCCACCAGCAGAGAGGGGGGGATAGGTGAAAAACTGTTTTTT. This sequence encodes CATSREGGIGEKLFF.

This clone turned up a few times. The DNA for the CDR3 is TGTGCCACCAGTGATGCTTTGACAGGAAATCAGCCCCAGCATTTT. This encodes CATSDALTGNQPQHF. This sequence joins TRBV24-1 and TRBJ1-5, with D maybe TRBD1 (6 bases). CDR3 length equals 15 residues. Germline-derived CDR1 and CDR2 are KGHDR and SFDVKD. Trimming took off 3 bases at V and 4 bases at J, with 12 bases between the two ends.

The V and J genes are TRBV9 and TRBJ2-6, with D tentatively TRBD1 or TRBD2 (5 bases each). The CDR3 loop spans 18 amino acids. The germline V and J ends were trimmed by 4 bases and 0 bases, with 17 bases remaining between them. From germline, CDR1 is SGDLS and CDR2 YYNGEE. The DNA of the CDR3 is TGTGCCAGCAGCAAACGACATTGGGGGAGCTCTGGGGCCAACGTCCTGACTTTC. It codes for CASSKRHWGSSGANVLTF. Supplemented by reference TRBV9 and TRBJ2-6, the full variable domain reads DSGVTQTPKHLITATGQRVTLRCSPRSGDLSVYWYQQSLDQGLQFLIQYYNGEERAKGNILERFSAQQFPDLHSELNLSSLELGDSALYFCASSKRHWGSSGANVLTFGAGSRLTVL.

The rearrangement joins TRBV11-3 to TRBJ2-2; D unresolved. Looked up from germline, CDR1 is SGHNT and CDR2 is YENEEA. The CDR3 extends over 13 amino acids. Trimming took 0 bases from V and 7 from J, leaving 6 bases between them. The CDR3, as DNA: TGTGCCAGCAGCTTAGAAGCAGGCGGGGAGCTGTTTTTT. Protein product: CASSLEAGGELFF. The whole variable domain, remainder taken from reference TRBV11-3 and TRBJ2-2, is EAGVVQSPRYKIIEKKQPVAFWCNPISGHNTLYWYLQNLGQGPELLIRYENEEAVDDSQLPKDRFSAERLKGVDSTLKIQPAELGDSAVYLCASSLEAGGELFFGEGSRLTVL.

A few counts support this clone. The V and J genes are TRBV28 and TRBJ1-1; 8 bases fit TRBD1. The CDR3 has 14 amino acids. Per germline, CDR1 MDHEN and CDR2 SYDVKM. Trimming took 7 bases from V and 5 from J; bases not matched to a gene: 9. The CDR3 spells CASTPGGGGTEAFF. The CDR3 DNA reads TGTGCCAGCACGCCAGGGGGCGGAGGAACTGAAGCTTTCTTT.

The chain carries TRBV4-1 and TRBJ1-2; no clear D gene. Germline V gives CDR1 MGHRA, CDR2 YSYEKL. The V end lost 4 bases, the J end lost 0 bases, and 12 bases lay between the germline ends. The CDR3 is 15 residues long. CDR3 coding DNA: TGCGCCAGCAGCCTAGGCAGTGAATCTAACTATGGCTACACCTTC. Translating it yields CASSLGSESNYGYTF.